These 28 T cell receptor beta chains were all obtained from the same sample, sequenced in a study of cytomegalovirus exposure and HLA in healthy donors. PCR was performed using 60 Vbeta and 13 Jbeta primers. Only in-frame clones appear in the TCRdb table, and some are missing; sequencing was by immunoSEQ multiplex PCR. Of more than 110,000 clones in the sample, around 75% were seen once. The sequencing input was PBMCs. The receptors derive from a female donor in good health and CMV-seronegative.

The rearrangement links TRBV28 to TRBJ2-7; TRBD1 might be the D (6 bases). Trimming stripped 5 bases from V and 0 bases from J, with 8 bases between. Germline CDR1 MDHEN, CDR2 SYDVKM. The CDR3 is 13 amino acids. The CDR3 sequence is CASSVDSSYEQYF. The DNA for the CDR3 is TGTGCCAGCAGTGTGGACAGCTCCTACGAGCAGTACTTC.

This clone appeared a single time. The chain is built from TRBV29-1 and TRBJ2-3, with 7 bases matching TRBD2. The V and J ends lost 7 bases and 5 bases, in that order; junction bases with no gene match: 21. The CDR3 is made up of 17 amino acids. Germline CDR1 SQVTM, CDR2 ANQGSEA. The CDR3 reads CSAGILVGPGGLDTQYF. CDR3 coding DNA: TGCAGCGCTGGAATCCTCGTCGGTCCGGGAGGTCTAGATACGCAGTATTTT.

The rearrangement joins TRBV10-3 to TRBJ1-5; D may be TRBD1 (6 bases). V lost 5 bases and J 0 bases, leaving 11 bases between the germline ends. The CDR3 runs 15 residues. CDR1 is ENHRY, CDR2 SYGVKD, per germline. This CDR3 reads CAISLGQYSNQPQHF. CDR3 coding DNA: TGTGCCATCAGTCTCGGACAGTATAGCAATCAGCCCCAGCATTTT.

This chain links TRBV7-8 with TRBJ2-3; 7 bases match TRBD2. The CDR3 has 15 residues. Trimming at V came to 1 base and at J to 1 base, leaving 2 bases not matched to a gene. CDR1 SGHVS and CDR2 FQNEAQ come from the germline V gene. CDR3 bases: TGTGCCAGCAGCTTAGGGCTAGCGGGCACAGATACGCAGTATTTT. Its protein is CASSLGLAGTDTQYF.

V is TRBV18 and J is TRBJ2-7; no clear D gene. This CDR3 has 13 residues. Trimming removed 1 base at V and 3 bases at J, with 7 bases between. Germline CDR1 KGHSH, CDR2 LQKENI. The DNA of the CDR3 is TGTGCCAGCTCACCACAGGCTAGCTACGAGCAGTACTTC. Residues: CASSPQASYEQYF.

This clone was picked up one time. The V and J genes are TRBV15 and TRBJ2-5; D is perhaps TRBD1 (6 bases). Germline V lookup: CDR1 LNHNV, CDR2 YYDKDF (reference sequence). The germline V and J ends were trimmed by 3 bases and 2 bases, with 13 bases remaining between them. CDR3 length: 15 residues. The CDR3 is CATSSTGPPQETQYF. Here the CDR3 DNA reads TGTGCCACCAGCAGCACAGGGCCTCCTCAAGAGACCCAGTACTTC.

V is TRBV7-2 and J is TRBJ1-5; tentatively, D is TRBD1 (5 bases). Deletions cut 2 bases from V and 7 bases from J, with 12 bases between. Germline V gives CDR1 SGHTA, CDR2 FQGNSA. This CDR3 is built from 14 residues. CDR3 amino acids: CASSLNLEGQPQHF. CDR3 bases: TGTGCCAGCAGCTTAAATTTGGAGGGGCAGCCCCAGCATTTT.

DNA of the CDR3: TGTGCCAGCTCACCACGGGCGGGAGGGCTAAACAATGAGCAGTTCTTC. Translated: CASSPRAGGLNNEQFF. The chain carries TRBV18 and TRBJ2-1, with 9 bases fitting TRBD2. Germline V gene sequence: CDR1 KGHSH, CDR2 LQKENI. The V and J ends lost 1 base and 5 bases, in that order; junction bases with no gene match: 6. This CDR3 comprises 16 residues.

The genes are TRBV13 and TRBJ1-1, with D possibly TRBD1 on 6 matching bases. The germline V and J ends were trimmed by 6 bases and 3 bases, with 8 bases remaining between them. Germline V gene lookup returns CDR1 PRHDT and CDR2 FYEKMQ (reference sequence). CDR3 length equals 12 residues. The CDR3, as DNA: TGTGCCAGCAGGCCAGGGGACACTGAAGCTTTCTTT. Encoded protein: CASRPGDTEAFF.

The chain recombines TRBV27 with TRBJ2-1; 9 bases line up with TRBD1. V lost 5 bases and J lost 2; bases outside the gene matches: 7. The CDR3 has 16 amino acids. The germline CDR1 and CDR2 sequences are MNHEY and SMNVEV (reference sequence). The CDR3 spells CASSLNWDRAYNEQFF. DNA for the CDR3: TGTGCCAGCAGTCTTAACTGGGACAGGGCCTACAATGAGCAGTTCTTC.

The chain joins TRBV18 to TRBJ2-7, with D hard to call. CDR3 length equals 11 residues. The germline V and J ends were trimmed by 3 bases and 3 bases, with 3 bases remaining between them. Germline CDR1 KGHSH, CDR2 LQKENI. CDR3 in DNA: TGTGCCAGCTCACCCAACTACGAGCAGTACTTC. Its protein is CASSPNYEQYF.

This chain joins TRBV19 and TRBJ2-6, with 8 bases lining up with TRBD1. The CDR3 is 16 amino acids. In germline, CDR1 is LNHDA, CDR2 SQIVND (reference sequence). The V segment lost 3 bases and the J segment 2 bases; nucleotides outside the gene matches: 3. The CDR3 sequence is CASSIPGGPGANVLTF. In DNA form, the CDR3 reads TGTGCCAGTAGTATTCCAGGGGGCCCTGGGGCCAACGTCCTGACTTTC.

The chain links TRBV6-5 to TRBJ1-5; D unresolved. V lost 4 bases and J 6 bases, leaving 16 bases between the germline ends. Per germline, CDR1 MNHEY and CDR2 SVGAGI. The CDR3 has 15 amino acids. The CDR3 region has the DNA TGTGCCAGCAGTTCGATTCAAGAGCCTTTTCAGCCCCAGCATTTT. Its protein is CASSSIQEPFQPQHF.

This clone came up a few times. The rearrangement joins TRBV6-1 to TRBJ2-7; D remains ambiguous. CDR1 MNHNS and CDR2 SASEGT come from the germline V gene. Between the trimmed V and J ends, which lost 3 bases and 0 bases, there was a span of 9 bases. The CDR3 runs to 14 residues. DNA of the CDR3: TGTGCCAGCAGTGACACTAAACTCTCCTACGAGCAGTACTTC. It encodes CASSDTKLSYEQYF.

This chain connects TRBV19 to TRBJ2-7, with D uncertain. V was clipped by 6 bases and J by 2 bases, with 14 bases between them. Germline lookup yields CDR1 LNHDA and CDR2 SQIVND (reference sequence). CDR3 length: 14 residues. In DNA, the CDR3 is TGTGCCAGTAGCCCCACCGGAGCCACCTACGAGCAGTACTTC. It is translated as CASSPTGATYEQYF.

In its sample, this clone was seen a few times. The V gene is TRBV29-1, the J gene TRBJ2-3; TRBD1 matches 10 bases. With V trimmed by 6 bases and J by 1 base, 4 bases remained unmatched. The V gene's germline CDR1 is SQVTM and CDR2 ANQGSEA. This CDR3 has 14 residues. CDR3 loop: CSVTGTGGTDTQYF. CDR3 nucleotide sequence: TGCAGCGTCACCGGGACAGGGGGCACAGATACGCAGTATTTT.

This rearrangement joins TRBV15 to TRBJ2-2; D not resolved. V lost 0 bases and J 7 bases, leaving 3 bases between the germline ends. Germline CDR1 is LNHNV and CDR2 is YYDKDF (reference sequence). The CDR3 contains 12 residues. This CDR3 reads CATSRDRGELFF. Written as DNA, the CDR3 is TGTGCCACCAGCAGAGATCGCGGGGAGCTGTTTTTT.

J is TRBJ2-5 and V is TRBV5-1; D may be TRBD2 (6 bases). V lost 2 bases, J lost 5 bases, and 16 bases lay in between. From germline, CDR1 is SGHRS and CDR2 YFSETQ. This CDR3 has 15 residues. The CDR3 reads CASSLGDSVYETQYF. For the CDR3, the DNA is TGCGCCAGCAGCTTAGGGGACTCAGTTTACGAGACCCAGTACTTC.

This chain's CDR3 is CASRPQGIDEKLFF. The CDR3 nucleotides read TGTGCCAGCAGGCCACAGGGTATAGACGAAAAACTGTTTTTT. The genes are TRBV28 and TRBJ1-4; possible D gene TRBD1, 6 bases. This CDR3 has 14 residues. Germline CDR1 is MDHEN and CDR2 is SYDVKM. Between the trimmed V and J ends, which lost 6 bases and 8 bases, there was a span of 16 bases. The complete variable domain, with remaining parts taken from reference TRBV28 and TRBJ1-4, reads DVKVTQSSRYLVKRTGEKVFLECVQDMDHENMFWYRQDPGLGLRLIYFSYDVKMKEKGDIPEGYSVSREKKERFSLILESASTNQTSMYLCASRPQGIDEKLFFGSGTQLSVL.

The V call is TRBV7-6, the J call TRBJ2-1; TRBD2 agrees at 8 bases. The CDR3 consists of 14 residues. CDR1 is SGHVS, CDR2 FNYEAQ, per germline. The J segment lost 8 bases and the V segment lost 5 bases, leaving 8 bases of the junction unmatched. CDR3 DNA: TGTGCCAGCAGCGGGGAGCTAGCGGGTGATGAGCAGTTCTTC. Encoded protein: CASSGELAGDEQFF.

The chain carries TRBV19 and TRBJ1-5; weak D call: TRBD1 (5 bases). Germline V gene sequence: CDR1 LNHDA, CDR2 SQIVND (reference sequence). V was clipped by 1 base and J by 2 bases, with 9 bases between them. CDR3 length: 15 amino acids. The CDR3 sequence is CASSIGGFGNQPQHF. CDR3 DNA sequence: TGTGCCAGTAGTATAGGGGGCTTTGGCAATCAGCCCCAGCATTTT.

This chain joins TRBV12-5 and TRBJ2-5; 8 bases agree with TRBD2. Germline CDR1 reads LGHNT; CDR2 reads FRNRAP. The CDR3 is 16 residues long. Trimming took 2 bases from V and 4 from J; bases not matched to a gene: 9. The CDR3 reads CASGLTDSGNRETQYF. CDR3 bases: TGTGCTAGTGGTTTGACCGATAGCGGGAACCGAGAGACCCAGTACTTC.

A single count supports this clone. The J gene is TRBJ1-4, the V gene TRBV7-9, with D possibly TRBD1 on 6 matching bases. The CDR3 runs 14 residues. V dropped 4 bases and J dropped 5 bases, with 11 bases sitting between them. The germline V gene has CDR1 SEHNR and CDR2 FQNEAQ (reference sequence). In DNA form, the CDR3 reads TGTGCCAGCAGCTGGATAACAGGGAATGAAAAACTGTTTTTT. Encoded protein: CASSWITGNEKLFF.

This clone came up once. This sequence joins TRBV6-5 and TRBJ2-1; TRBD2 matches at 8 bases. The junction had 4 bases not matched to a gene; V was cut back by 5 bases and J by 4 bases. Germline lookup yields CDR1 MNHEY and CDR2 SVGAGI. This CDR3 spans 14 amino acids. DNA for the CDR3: TGTGCCAGCAGTGGTAGCGGGGTTTACAATGAGCAGTTCTTC. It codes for CASSGSGVYNEQFF.

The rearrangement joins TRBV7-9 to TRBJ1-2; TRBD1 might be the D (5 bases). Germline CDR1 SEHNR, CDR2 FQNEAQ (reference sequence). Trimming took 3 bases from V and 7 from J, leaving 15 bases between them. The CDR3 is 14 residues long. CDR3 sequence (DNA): TGTGCCAGCAGCTTGTCAGGGCTCTATCCTGGCTACACCTTC. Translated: CASSLSGLYPGYTF.

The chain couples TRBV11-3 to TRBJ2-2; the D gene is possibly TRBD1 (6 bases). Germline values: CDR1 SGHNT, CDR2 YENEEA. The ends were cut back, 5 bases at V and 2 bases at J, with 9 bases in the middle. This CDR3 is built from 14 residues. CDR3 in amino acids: CASSLQGNTGELFF. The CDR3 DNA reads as TGTGCCAGCAGCCTACAGGGTAACACCGGGGAGCTGTTTTTT.

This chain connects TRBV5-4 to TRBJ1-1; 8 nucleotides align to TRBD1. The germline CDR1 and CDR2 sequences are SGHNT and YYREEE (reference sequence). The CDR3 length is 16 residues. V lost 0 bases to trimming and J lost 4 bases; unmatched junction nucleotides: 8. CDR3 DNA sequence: TGTGCCAGCAGCTTGGGATATACAGGGGGGGGCACTGAAGCTTTCTTT. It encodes CASSLGYTGGGTEAFF.

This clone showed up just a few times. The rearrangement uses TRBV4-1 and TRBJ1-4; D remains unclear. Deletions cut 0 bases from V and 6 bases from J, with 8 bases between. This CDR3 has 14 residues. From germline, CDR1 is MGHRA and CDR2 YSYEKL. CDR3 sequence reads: CASSQDAEDEKLFF. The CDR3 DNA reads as TGCGCCAGCAGCCAAGATGCGGAGGATGAAAAACTGTTTTTT.